Listed below are T cell receptor beta chains from one sample, sequenced in a study of beta chain features in type 1 diabetes. The method was immunoSEQ multiplex PCR; TCRdb's version includes in-frame clones alone and lacks a portion of them. Of about 130,000 clones listed, 9.2% are singletons. The sequencing input was central memory CD4+ T cells from blood. The source of these receptors is a man aged 18 to 30 in good health. Both conserved end residues are part of each CDR3. The D gene is left open where the match is weak. Some rows mark clone size as missing; the rest say once, few, many or name a class of expanded clone.

abundance	v_gene	j_gene	d_gene	CDR3nt	CDR3aa
few	TRBV7-2	TRBJ2-5	NA	TGTGCCAGCAGCGCCCAAGCTAGGTATCAAGAGACCCAGTACTTC	CASSAQARYQETQYF
NA	TRBV6-1	TRBJ2-5	NA	TGTGCCAGCAGAATCTCCGAGACCCAGTACTTC	CASRISETQYF
NA	TRBV28	TRBJ1-4	NA	TGTGCCAGCAGTGTTCAGGGTAGAGAAAAACTGTTTTTT	CASSVQGREKLFF
many	TRBV29-1	TRBJ2-2	TRBD1	TGCAGCGTGGGGACAGGAAACGCCGGGGAGCTGTTTTTT	CSVGTGNAGELFF
few	TRBV7-2	TRBJ2-3	NA	TGTGCCAGCAGCCCCTCCTGGCGGGGCAGCACAGATACGCAGTATTTT	CASSPSWRGSTDTQYF
many	TRBV30	TRBJ1-2	NA	TGTGCCTGGAGTGTACGTCGGGGGAACTATGGCTACACCTTC	CAWSVRRGNYGYTF
NA	TRBV7-3	TRBJ2-3	TRBD1	TGTGCCAGCAGCCGAACCGGGACAGGGGGAGATACGCAGTATTTT	CASSRTGTGGDTQYF
few	TRBV6-5	TRBJ1-2	NA	TGTGCCAGCATGGGGGGTTCTGGCTACACCTTC	CASMGGSGYTF
few	TRBV28	TRBJ1-6	TRBD1	TGTGCCAGCAGTGACAGGGGGAGCTCCTATAATTCACCCCTCCACTTT	CASSDRGSSYNSPLHF
few	TRBV5-5	TRBJ2-5	NA	TGTGCCAGCAGCGTGCAGATTCTCCAAGAGACCCAGTACTTC	CASSVQILQETQYF
few	TRBV5-1	TRBJ2-1	NA	TGCGCCAGCAGCGGGGCCTCTTTTGGCTACAATGAGCAGTTCTTC	CASSGASFGYNEQFF
NA	TRBV11-2	TRBJ2-3	TRBD2	TGTGCCAGCAGCTTATTTAGCGGGATAAGCACAGATACGCAGTATTTT	CASSLFSGISTDTQYF
NA	TRBV4-2	TRBJ2-5	TRBD1	TGTGCCAGCAGCCAAGAGCTTACAGGGGAAGAGACCCAGTACTTC	CASSQELTGEETQYF
many	TRBV9	TRBJ1-4	TRBD1	TGTGCCAGCAGCCTGAACGACAGGGGGCACGAAAAACTGTTTTTT	CASSLNDRGHEKLFF
NA	TRBV27	TRBJ1-4	TRBD1	TGTGCCAGCAGCCCGGGACAGGTGGATGGAAAACTGTTTTTT	CASSPGQVDGKLFF
many	TRBV6-6	TRBJ2-7	NA	TGTGCCAGCAACCTACACGCGCGGGAGCAGTACTTC	CASNLHAREQYF
few	TRBV28	TRBJ1-2	NA	TGTGCCAGCAGTTTTCCCTCAGGGTCTAACTATGGCTACACCTTC	CASSFPSGSNYGYTF
few	TRBV11-2	TRBJ2-7	TRBD1	TGTGCCAGCAGATTAACAAACCGGACAGGGTTCTACGAGCAGTACTTC	CASRLTNRTGFYEQYF
few	TRBV5-6	TRBJ2-1	TRBD1	TGTGCCAGCAGCTTCTTTCTACAGGGGGCCTACAATGAGCAGTTCTTC	CASSFFLQGAYNEQFF
few	TRBV7-2	TRBJ2-3	NA	TGTGCCAGCAGCTTAAGCCGGGACACAGATACGCAGTATTTT	CASSLSRDTDTQYF
many	TRBV7-8	TRBJ2-3	TRBD1	TGTGCCAGCAGCCAGGGACAGACAGATACGCAGTATTTT	CASSQGQTDTQYF
NA	TRBV7-3	TRBJ2-3	NA	TGTGCCAGCAGCTTAGACGAGACTGCGCCCACAGATACGCAGTATTTT	CASSLDETAPTDTQYF
NA	TRBV5-1	TRBJ1-4	NA	TGCGCCAGCAGCTTGGTGGCAGGGCTGGATGAAAAACTGTTTTTT	CASSLVAGLDEKLFF
few	TRBV28	TRBJ1-6	NA	TGTGCCAGCAGTTTCCCAGGGGACCATAATTCACCCCTCCACTTT	CASSFPGDHNSPLHF
few	TRBV28	TRBJ1-2	TRBD1	TGTGCCAGCAGAACCGACAGGGCCCCCTATGGCTACACCTTC	CASRTDRAPYGYTF
NA	TRBV29-1	TRBJ1-5	TRBD1	TGCAGCGTGGCGCAGGGGGCTGCTCGGGATCAGCCCCAGCATTTT	CSVAQGAARDQPQHF
NA	TRBV5-6	TRBJ2-7	TRBD1	TGTGCCAGCAGCCCGGGACAGCCGCCCTACGAGCAGTACTTC	CASSPGQPPYEQYF